This T cell receptor beta chain comes out of a study of patients and donors after allogeneic stem cell transplantation. The length of the CDR3 is 14 residues. The V end lost 0 bases, the J end lost 3 bases, and 6 bases lay between the germline ends. TCRdb re-called the RT-PCR reads with MiXCR, one entry per CDR3 protein. The sample includes about 210,000 distinct CDR3 sequences, roughly 38% seen only once; the top ten take approximately 10%. The rearrangement links TRBV12-3 or TRBV12-4 to TRBJ1-5, with D hard to call. Sequencing input: blood, either unsorted or a sorted T cell fraction (not recorded which). This receptor was identified in a human donor who was either an allogeneic HSCT recipient or a stem cell or donor lymphocyte infusion donor (not recorded which). It is not recorded whose cells these are; they may come from a transplant donor. The CDR3 region is CASSLAGVNQPQHF. The CDR3 DNA is TGTGCCAGCAGTTTAGCGGGCGTCAATCAGCCCCAGCATTTT.